The T cell receptor (beta chain) described here comes from a study of blood T cell repertoires in COVID-19. The J segment lost 4 bases and the V segment lost 4 bases, leaving 5 bases of the junction unmatched. Germline lookup yields CDR1 GTSNPN and CDR2 SVGIG (reference sequence). The CDR3 has 13 amino acids. Produced via immunoSEQ multiplex PCR; TCRdb's table is partial and in-frame only. Among some 420,000 clones listed, 85% to 90% were seen once. In terms of age and location, participants ranged from about 18 to 100 years and lived in around 22 US areas. Cohort allocation depended upon clinical history that participants reported.

The TCR comes from a man aged 30 to 45 who had recovered from COVID-19. Material: PBMCs or T cells enriched from blood (not recorded which). The chain recombines TRBV30 with TRBJ2-3, with 7 bases lining up with TRBD2. CDR3 in DNA: TGTGCCTGGACAACGGGAGGATCAGATACGCAGTATTTT. Its translation is CAWTTGGSDTQYF.